The 31 T cell receptor beta chains below come from one sample, sequenced in a study of blood T cells in healthy people across ages. It was with a sample-barcoded 5' primer and a J-beta primer mix that a second PCR of roughly 7 to 11 cycles was run. A single record per CDR3 protein comes from TCRdb applying MiXCR to the 5' RACE reads. Here the sample spans around 1,500,000 distinct CDR3 sequences, approximately 42% being singletons. Sequenced material: blood. All receptors come from a woman in her late teens or twenties in good health.

This rearrangement joins TRBV29-1 to TRBJ1-4; D gene uncertain. The CDR3 length is 11 residues. Germline lookup yields CDR1 SQVTM and CDR2 ANQGSEA. V was pared by 2 bases and J by 8 bases, with 6 bases between. DNA of the CDR3: TGCAGCGTTGAATGGAGGGAAAAACTGTTTTTT. Amino acids: CSVEWREKLFF.

This clonotype occurred a few times. CDR3 loop: CASSPPGSGTTDEQFF. The CDR3 DNA reads TGTGCCAGCTCACCACCGGGGAGTGGGACTACCGATGAGCAGTTCTTC. The gene calls are TRBV18 and TRBJ2-1; TRBD2 matches 7 bases. Germline CDR1 and CDR2: KGHSH and LQKENI. The CDR3 is made up of 16 amino acids. Germline trimming cut 0 bases from V and 8 bases from J; bases unmatched to any gene: 10.

The chain combines TRBV20-1 with TRBJ2-3, with D perhaps TRBD2 (6 bases). CDR1 is DFQATT and CDR2 is SNEGSKA in the germline V gene (reference sequence). The CDR3 covers 15 residues. Trimming stripped 6 bases from V and 4 bases from J, with 20 bases between. CDR3 bases: TGCAGTGCCGTCCTCCGCTCGGGAGCCCCAGATACGCAGTATTTT. Translation: CSAVLRSGAPDTQYF.

This clonotype appeared many times. The chain is built from TRBV10-3 and TRBJ2-1; 14 bases are a match to TRBD2. J gave up 5 bases and V 1 base, and 10 bases lay outside the gene matches. The V gene's germline CDR1 is ENHRY and CDR2 SYGVKD. CDR3 length: 19 amino acids. The CDR3 sequence: CAISEFGLAGGGGNNEQFF. The CDR3 nucleotides read TGTGCCATCAGTGAGTTCGGACTAGCGGGAGGCGGCGGCAACAATGAGCAGTTCTTC.

This clonotype turned up a few times. V gene TRBV11-2 combines with J gene TRBJ2-7, with D perhaps assigned TRBD1 or TRBD2 (5 bases each). This CDR3 region has 16 residues. The germline V gene encodes CDR1 SGHAT and CDR2 FQNNGV. Trimming left V 5 bases short and J 0 bases short, with 17 bases between. The CDR3 is CASSPRGVGSSYEQYF. In DNA form, the CDR3 reads TGTGCCAGCAGCCCCCGAGGGGTTGGGAGCTCCTACGAGCAGTACTTC.

This chain joins TRBV20-1 and TRBJ1-2; D perhaps matches TRBD1 (5 bases). Trimming pared 6 bases from V and 6 bases from J, leaving 17 bases between. The CDR3 runs to 13 residues. The V gene's germline CDR1 is DFQATT and CDR2 SNEGSKA (reference sequence). DNA for the CDR3: TGCAGTGCCACCGGGGGTATAAAGGATGGCTACACCTTC. It translates to CSATGGIKDGYTF.

The chain combines TRBV14 with TRBJ2-2; D not certain. The CDR3 length is 13 residues. Germline CDR1 reads SGHDN; CDR2 reads FVKESK. V was shortened by 4 bases and J by 6 bases, with 9 bases between the two germline ends. DNA for the CDR3: TGTGCCAGCAGCCCTTCTAGGGCCGGGGAGCTGTTTTTT. This gives the protein CASSPSRAGELFF.

This clonotype was counted a few times. The chain carries TRBV20-1 and TRBJ1-2; no definite D call. The CDR3 runs 11 residues. The germline V and J ends were trimmed by 3 bases and 10 bases, with 12 bases remaining between them. Germline V lookup: CDR1 DFQATT, CDR2 SNEGSKA (reference sequence). DNA of the CDR3: TGCAGTGCTAGGGAGCATGGATCCTACACCTTC. Its protein is CSAREHGSYTF.

This chain joins TRBV6-6 and TRBJ1-1; a possible D gene is TRBD1 (5 bases). The CDR3 sequence is 14 residues long. Trimming took 6 bases from V and 0 from J, leaving 11 bases between them. Germline-derived CDR1 and CDR2 are MNHNY and SVGAGI (reference sequence). The CDR3 region is CASRLQGMNTEAFF. The CDR3 DNA sequence: TGTGCCAGCAGGCTGCAGGGCATGAACACTGAAGCTTTCTTT.

The genes are TRBV28 and TRBJ2-5; TRBD2 matches at 10 bases. This CDR3 has 17 amino acids. Germline V CDR1 and CDR2: MDHEN, SYDVKM. Unmatched junction bases numbered 10, after V lost 2 bases and J lost 4 bases. CDR3 coding DNA: TGTGCCAGCAGTTTAGGCCTCCAGCGGGGGGGCCTAGAGACCCAGTACTTC. This sequence encodes CASSLGLQRGGLETQYF.

V gene TRBV2 combines with J gene TRBJ1-5; D call uncertain. The CDR3 length is 14 residues. Germline V gives CDR1 SNHLY, CDR2 FYNNEI. Deletions cut 1 base from V and 4 bases from J, with 8 bases between. Here the CDR3 DNA reads TGTGCCAGCAGTGAAGTCCGCAGTAATCAGCCCCAGCATTTT. It encodes CASSEVRSNQPQHF.

This clonotype was seen a few times. V gene TRBV27 combines with J gene TRBJ2-7; the D gene is possibly TRBD1 (6 bases). CDR1 and CDR2 (germline): MNHEY, SMNVEV (reference sequence). CDR3 length: 16 amino acids. V was cut by 5 bases and J by 3 bases, with 20 bases left in between. CDR3 protein: CASSLGRSGAIYEQYF. The CDR3, as DNA: TGTGCCAGCAGTCTAGGTCGCTCAGGGGCGATCTACGAGCAGTACTTC.

The genes are TRBV7-2 and TRBJ1-1, with TRBD1 matching 7 bases. The length of the CDR3 is 15 residues. The V gene end was trimmed by 5 bases and the J gene end by 10 bases; junction bases not matched to a gene: 16. Germline V gene sequence: CDR1 SGHTA, CDR2 FQGNSA. The DNA of the CDR3 is TGTGCCAGCAGCCCCACCCTTTCCCGGGACAGTGGAGCTTTCTTT. Its translation is CASSPTLSRDSGAFF.

The chain has TRBV29-1 and TRBJ1-2; D not certain. The CDR3 is made up of 12 amino acids. Germline assignment: CDR1 SQVTM and CDR2 ANQGSEA. Deletions cut 5 bases from V and 0 bases from J, with 7 bases between. The CDR3: CSVQTANYGYTF. The CDR3 region has the DNA TGCAGCGTTCAAACAGCTAACTATGGCTACACCTTC. The full variable domain, its missing parts supplied by reference TRBV29-1 and TRBJ1-2, is SAVISQKPSRDICQRGTSLTIQCQVDSQVTMMFWYRQQPGQSLTLIATANQGSEATYESGFVIDKFPISRPNLTFSTLTVSNMSPEDSSIYLCSVQTANYGYTFGSGTRLTVV.

The chain combines TRBV12-3 or TRBV12-4 with TRBJ2-7, with TRBD1 identical over 9 bases. After removal of 10 bases from V and 3 bases from J, the junction contained 10 bases not matched to a gene. This CDR3 is 14 amino acids long. In nucleotides, the CDR3 is TGTGCCACCTCATACAGGGGGCCTTACTACGAGCAGTACTTC. This gives the protein CATSYRGPYYEQYF.

The rearrangement uses TRBV27 and TRBJ2-7; the D gene is possibly TRBD2 (6 bases). Germline CDR1 reads MNHEY; CDR2 reads SMNVEV (reference sequence). The ends were cut back, 7 bases at V and 5 bases at J, with 12 bases in the middle. The CDR3 totals 12 residues. The CDR3 here is CASKEGGDEQYF. DNA of the CDR3: TGTGCCAGCAAAGAGGGCGGGGACGAGCAGTACTTC.

The table lists this clonotype with a few counts. The V and J genes are TRBV30 and TRBJ1-6; unclear D gene. The CDR3 spans 13 residues. CDR1 is GTSNPN and CDR2 is SVGIG in the germline V gene (reference sequence). Trimming shortened V by 3 bases and J by 7 bases, and 10 bases separated the two germline ends. This CDR3 is CAWRVQLNSPLHF. The CDR3 region has the DNA TGTGCCTGGAGGGTGCAGCTGAATTCACCCCTCCACTTT.

The rearrangement uses TRBV4-1 and TRBJ1-2; 8 bases match TRBD1. The germline gives CDR1 MGHRA, CDR2 YSYEKL. V shed 2 bases and J 4 bases; nucleotides not matched to a gene: 12. The CDR3 has 17 amino acids. CDR3 coding DNA: TGCGCCAGCAGCCAAAACCAGGGGGCCGGGACGCTCTATGGCTACACCTTC. Protein: CASSQNQGAGTLYGYTF.

Remarks on this clonotype: The junction differs from germline at one of its ends, possibly a read error. The CDR3 nucleotides are TGTGCCAGCAGCATGGGCCTCTATGGCCACACCTTC. It codes for CASSMGLYGHTF. The chain uses TRBV5-6 and TRBJ1-2, with D unresolved. The CDR3 has 12 residues. Germline V gene data show CDR1 as SGHDT and CDR2 as YYEEEE.

This clonotype was detected only a few times. The V gene is TRBV6-5, the J gene TRBJ2-7; possible D gene TRBD2, 5 bases. V was pared by 5 bases and J by 3 bases, with 11 bases between. Germline-derived CDR1 and CDR2 are MNHEY and SVGAGI. The CDR3 contains 13 residues. This chain's CDR3 is CASSTGVRYEQYF. The CDR3 DNA reads TGTGCCAGCAGTACCGGGGTCCGCTACGAGCAGTACTTC.

The chain is built from TRBV4-1 and TRBJ2-1, with a weak D call TRBD2 (6 bases). Germline V CDR1 and CDR2: MGHRA, YSYEKL. The CDR3 length is 18 residues. The CDR3 region is CTGSHYSGGTESGNEQFF. CDR3 coding DNA: TGCACCGGCAGCCATTACTCAGGAGGGACGGAATCCGGCAATGAGCAGTTCTTC.

The V and J genes are TRBV4-1 and TRBJ2-5; D ambiguous. Trimming removed 2 bases at V and 11 bases at J, with 21 bases between. This CDR3 is 15 amino acids long. The V gene's germline CDR1 is MGHRA and CDR2 YSYEKL. CDR3 amino acids: CASSQPHAIPDEQYF. The CDR3 DNA reads TGCGCCAGCAGCCAACCCCATGCCATTCCGGATGAGCAGTACTTC.

The chain is built from TRBV7-2 and TRBJ2-3; 11 bases are shared with TRBD2. J gave up 0 bases and V 8 bases, and 4 bases lay outside the gene matches. Germline V gene lookup returns CDR1 SGHTA and CDR2 FQGNSA. This CDR3 spans 15 amino acids. CDR3 in amino acids: CASLSGRASTDTQYF. CDR3 DNA: TGTGCCAGCCTTAGCGGGAGGGCTAGCACAGATACGCAGTATTTT. The whole variable domain, remainder taken from reference TRBV7-2 and TRBJ2-3, is GAGVSQSPSNKVTEKGKDVELRCDPISGHTALYWYRQSLGQGLEFLIYFQGNSAPDKSGLPSDRFSAERTGGSVSTLTIQRTQQEDSAVYLCASLSGRASTDTQYFGPGTRLTVL.

This clonotype came up a few times. The V and J genes are TRBV6-5 and TRBJ2-7, with 13 bases that match TRBD2. The CDR3 has 18 amino acids. The V and J ends lost 2 bases and 3 bases, in that order; junction bases with no gene match: 10. CDR1 is MNHEY, CDR2 SVGAGI, per germline. CDR3 coding DNA: TGTGCCAGCAGTTACCCTCCAACCGGACTAGCGGGAGTCTACGAGCAGTACTTC. Translating gives CASSYPPTGLAGVYEQYF.

The sample holds a few counts of this clonotype. V and J are TRBV28 and TRBJ2-7, with D maybe TRBD1 (6 bases). Germline CDR1 reads MDHEN; CDR2 reads SYDVKM. The CDR3 is 16 amino acids. With 2 bases removed from V and 5 bases from J, the gap between germline ends came to 19 bases. CDR3 protein: CASSLTAGAPTHEQYF. The CDR3 nucleotides read TGTGCCAGCAGTTTAACTGCAGGGGCCCCTACCCACGAGCAGTACTTC.

The chain carries TRBV12-5 and TRBJ1-2; 10 nucleotides agree with TRBD1. The germline V gene has CDR1 LGHNT and CDR2 FRNRAP. The CDR3 contains 16 residues. V lost 0 bases and J lost 8; bases outside the gene matches: 9. CDR3 DNA sequence: TGTGCTAGTGGTTTGGTACGGGACAGGGGATCCTGGGGCTACACCTTC. Amino acid sequence: CASGLVRDRGSWGYTF.

The chain has TRBV10-2 and TRBJ2-5; no reliable D call. Germline CDR1 is WSHSY and CDR2 is SAAADI. CDR3 size: 12 residues. V dropped 6 bases and J dropped 5 bases, with 10 bases sitting between them. The CDR3 sequence: CASSGVYETQYF. CDR3 DNA sequence: TGCGCCAGCAGCGGAGTTTACGAGACCCAGTACTTC.

This clonotype appeared a single time. J is TRBJ1-5 and V is TRBV6-6; 7 bases line up with TRBD1. The CDR3 is made up of 16 amino acids. The V gene end was trimmed by 7 bases and the J gene end by 0 bases; junction bases not matched to a gene: 9. The germline V gene has CDR1 MNHNY and CDR2 SVGAGI (reference sequence). The CDR3 DNA reads TGTGCCAGCAACAAAGGGACAGAAGGTAGCAATCAGCCCCAGCATTTT. As protein: CASNKGTEGSNQPQHF.

This clonotype was seen more than once but under ten times. This chain connects TRBV25-1 to TRBJ2-3, with 7 bases matching TRBD2. The CDR3 loop spans 16 amino acids. Losses at the gene ends were 5 bases for V and 3 bases for J; bases not matched to a gene: 11. Germline V gene sequence: CDR1 MGHDK, CDR2 SYGVNS. The chain's CDR3 is CASSPWEGQVTDTQYF. In DNA, the CDR3 is TGTGCCAGCAGTCCCTGGGAGGGGCAGGTTACAGATACGCAGTATTTT.

The chain carries TRBV20-1 and TRBJ2-5; 12 nucleotides align to TRBD2. V trimming: 1 base; J trimming: 2 bases; junction bases outside the gene matches: 5. Per the germline V gene, CDR1 is DFQATT and CDR2 is SNEGSKA (reference sequence). The CDR3 has 16 amino acids. The CDR3 is CSARGLAGAQQETQYF. The DNA for the CDR3 is TGCAGTGCTAGAGGACTAGCGGGGGCCCAACAAGAGACCCAGTACTTC.

The V and J genes are TRBV20-1 and TRBJ2-7; no clear D. The CDR3 covers 13 residues. Germline CDR1 is DFQATT and CDR2 is SNEGSKA (reference sequence). V lost 7 bases and J 0 bases, leaving 13 bases between the germline ends. CDR3 loop: CSGSDVLSYEQYF. The DNA of the CDR3 is TGCAGTGGCTCGGACGTACTCTCCTACGAGCAGTACTTC.